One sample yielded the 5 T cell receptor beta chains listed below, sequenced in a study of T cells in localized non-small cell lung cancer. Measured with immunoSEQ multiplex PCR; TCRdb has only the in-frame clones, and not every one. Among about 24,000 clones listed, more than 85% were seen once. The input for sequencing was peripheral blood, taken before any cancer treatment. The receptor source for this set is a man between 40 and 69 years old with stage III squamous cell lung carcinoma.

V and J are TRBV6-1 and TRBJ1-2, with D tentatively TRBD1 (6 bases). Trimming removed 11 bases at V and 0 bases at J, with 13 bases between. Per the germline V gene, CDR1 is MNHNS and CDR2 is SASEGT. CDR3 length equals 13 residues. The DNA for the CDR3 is TGTGCCGTAACCGGGACAACTAACTATGGCTACACCTTC. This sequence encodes CAVTGTTNYGYTF.

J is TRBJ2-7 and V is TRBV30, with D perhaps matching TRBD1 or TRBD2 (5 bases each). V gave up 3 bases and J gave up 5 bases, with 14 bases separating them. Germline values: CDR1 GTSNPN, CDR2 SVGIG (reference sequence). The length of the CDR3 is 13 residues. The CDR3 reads CAWRAGTRDEQYF. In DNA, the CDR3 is TGTGCCTGGAGGGCCGGGACCCGCGACGAGCAGTACTTC.

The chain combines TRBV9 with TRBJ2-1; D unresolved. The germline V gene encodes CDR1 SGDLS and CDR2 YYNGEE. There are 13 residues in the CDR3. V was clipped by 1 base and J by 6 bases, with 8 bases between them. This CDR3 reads CASSVFLFNEQFF. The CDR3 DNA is TGTGCCAGCAGCGTATTTCTTTTCAATGAGCAGTTCTTC.

The CDR3: CSVANPRGFMNTEAFF. The CDR3 DNA reads TGCAGCGTTGCTAACCCCAGGGGGTTTATGAACACTGAAGCTTTCTTT. This rearrangement joins TRBV29-1 to TRBJ1-1, with 7 bases that match TRBD1. V shed 4 bases, J shed 0 bases, and the junction held 11 bases outside the gene matches. The CDR3 extends over 16 amino acids. The V gene's germline CDR1 is SQVTM and CDR2 ANQGSEA.

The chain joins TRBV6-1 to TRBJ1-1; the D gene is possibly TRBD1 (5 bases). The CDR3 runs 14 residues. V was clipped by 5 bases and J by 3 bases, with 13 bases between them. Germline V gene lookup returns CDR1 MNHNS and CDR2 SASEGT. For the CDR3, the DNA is TGTGCCAGCAGTTTTACAGGTATCGACACTGAAGCTTTCTTT. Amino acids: CASSFTGIDTEAFF.